This entry lists 13 T cell receptor beta chains sequenced from one sample in a study of OX40 agonist ivuxolimab in advanced cancers. Sequencing used immunoSEQ multiplex PCR; TCRdb keeps in-frame clones, though not all of them. The table includes roughly 14,000 clones, roughly 60% detected once. Sequenced material: CD4+ or CD8+ T cells sorted from blood, taken in a trial of the OX40 agonist ivuxolimab. All receptors come from an adult with an advanced solid tumor such as melanoma, head and neck, liver or kidney cancer.

Only a few counts were recorded for this clone. The DNA of the CDR3 is TGTGCCAGCAGCCAAGATAGGGACGGACTCCTACTGCCCTCTAACTATGGCTACACCTTC. It encodes CASSQDRDGLLLPSNYGYTF. This rearrangement joins TRBV4-2 to TRBJ1-2; possible D gene TRBD1, 5 bases. Trimming stripped 0 bases from V and 0 bases from J, with 23 bases between. Germline CDR1 and CDR2: LGHNA and YNFKEQ. The CDR3 covers 20 residues.

The gene calls are TRBV7-2 and TRBJ2-7; 8 bases are shared with TRBD2. With V trimmed by 4 bases and J by 0 bases, 5 bases remained unmatched. The germline gives CDR1 SGHTA, CDR2 FQGNSA. The CDR3 has 15 amino acids. CDR3 protein: CASSSERGPSYEQYF. CDR3 nucleotide sequence: TGTGCCAGCAGCTCCGAGCGGGGGCCCTCCTACGAGCAGTACTTC.

The chain joins TRBV19 to TRBJ1-5; D ambiguous. Trimming took off 6 bases at V and 0 bases at J, with 12 bases between the two ends. This CDR3 has 15 residues. Per germline, CDR1 LNHDA and CDR2 SQIVND (reference sequence). CDR3 region: CASSFLSYSNQPQHF. CDR3 nucleotides: TGTGCCAGTAGCTTTTTGAGCTATAGCAATCAGCCCCAGCATTTT. Full variable domain (outside the CDR3, taken from reference TRBV19 and TRBJ1-5): DGGITQSPKYLFRKEGQNVTLSCEQNLNHDAMYWYRQDPGQGLRLIYYSQIVNDFQKGDIAEGYSVSREKKESFPLTVTSAQKNPTAFYLCASSFLSYSNQPQHFGDGTRLSIL.

The sample holds one count of this clone. The chain employs TRBV6-6 and TRBJ1-6; D is perhaps TRBD1 (6 bases). There are 12 residues in the CDR3. Per the germline V gene, CDR1 is MNHNY and CDR2 is SVGAGI (reference sequence). Trimming pared 6 bases from V and 10 bases from J, leaving 10 bases between. The CDR3 loop reads CASRTGFSPLHF. The CDR3 DNA is TGTGCCAGCAGAACAGGGTTCTCACCCCTCCACTTT.

The table lists this clone with a few counts. The chain combines TRBV2 with TRBJ2-7; TRBD2 aligns across 7 bases. V shed 4 bases and J 4 bases; nucleotides not matched to a gene: 7. The germline V gene encodes CDR1 SNHLY and CDR2 FYNNEI. The CDR3 covers 14 residues. The DNA for the CDR3 is TGTGCCAGCAGTGTCAGTTCGGGGGGTTACGAGCAGTACTTC. This codes for CASSVSSGGYEQYF.

The chain is built from TRBV5-4 and TRBJ2-7; no clear D. V gave up 0 bases and J gave up 3 bases, with 10 bases separating them. The germline V gene has CDR1 SGHNT and CDR2 YYREEE (reference sequence). The CDR3 is 14 amino acids. DNA for the CDR3: TGTGCCAGCAGCTTGGGGGTCAGCCACTACGAGCAGTACTTC. It specifies CASSLGVSHYEQYF.

In regard to this clone: The identical CDR3 is also encoded by other nucleotide sequences in the sample. This CDR3 reads CASSFGGSYEQYF. CDR3 nucleotide sequence: TGTGCCAGCAGCTTTGGGGGCTCCTACGAGCAGTACTTC. This chain links TRBV5-6 with TRBJ2-7, with D tentatively TRBD1 or TRBD2 (5 bases each). Trimming cost V 2 bases and J 0 bases, with 6 bases left between them. This CDR3 has 13 amino acids. CDR1 is SGHDT, CDR2 YYEEEE, per germline.

This chain joins TRBV2 and TRBJ2-1; D is uncertain. The CDR3 runs to 15 residues. Germline lookup yields CDR1 SNHLY and CDR2 FYNNEI. Trimming took off 5 bases at V and 4 bases at J, with 15 bases between the two ends. This chain's CDR3 is CASSLGRMGYNEQFF. The CDR3 DNA is TGTGCCAGCAGTCTAGGACGGATGGGGTACAATGAGCAGTTCTTC. Based on the CDR3 plus reference TRBV2 and TRBJ2-1, the full variable domain is EPEVTQTPSHQVTQMGQEVILRCVPISNHLYFYWYRQILGQKVEFLVSFYNNEISEKSEIFDDQFSVERPDGSNFTLKIRSTKLEDSAMYFCASSLGRMGYNEQFFGPGTRLTVL.

The chain is built from TRBV11-2 and TRBJ2-7; TRBD2 is a possible D gene (5 bases). Trimming pared 1 base from V and 3 bases from J, leaving 13 bases between. This CDR3 has 15 residues. Germline assignment: CDR1 SGHAT and CDR2 FQNNGV. The CDR3 loop reads CASSLGQLGGYEQYF. DNA of the CDR3: TGTGCCAGCAGCTTAGGGCAGCTTGGAGGCTACGAGCAGTACTTC.

This clone came up a few times. CDR3 DNA sequence: TGCAGCGTCTTTTGGGCGAACGAGCAGTACTTC. This encodes CSVFWANEQYF. This sequence joins TRBV29-1 and TRBJ2-7; D is unclear. Germline-derived CDR1 and CDR2 are SQVTM and ANQGSEA. Deletions cut 6 bases from V and 5 bases from J, with 11 bases between. The CDR3 covers 11 residues.

The chain recombines TRBV10-2 with TRBJ1-2, with D unresolved. Trimming removed 3 bases from V and 4 bases from J, with 18 bases in between. CDR1 and CDR2 from the germline V gene are WSHSY and SAAADI. The CDR3 consists of 16 residues. This chain's CDR3 is CASSEVLSDYIYGYTF. CDR3 DNA: TGCGCCAGCAGTGAAGTTTTATCCGACTACATCTATGGCTACACCTTC.

The rearrangement joins TRBV6-5 to TRBJ2-2, with 9 bases fitting TRBD1. The CDR3 is 15 amino acids. CDR1 and CDR2 (germline): MNHEY, SVGAGI. Trimming cost V 0 bases and J 5 bases; bases outside gene matches: 1. The CDR3 DNA sequence: TGTGCCAGCAGTTACTCGACAGGGGGGACCGGGGAGCTGTTTTTT. It is translated as CASSYSTGGTGELFF.

This rearrangement joins TRBV10-3 to TRBJ2-1, with D tentatively TRBD2 (5 bases). This CDR3 is 15 amino acids long. The germline CDR1 and CDR2 sequences are ENHRY and SYGVKD. V was shortened by 1 base and J by 7 bases, with 14 bases between the two germline ends. The CDR3 protein is CAISEFGSVGNEQFF. The CDR3 DNA reads as TGTGCCATCAGTGAGTTTGGTAGCGTGGGGAATGAGCAGTTCTTC.